A selection of T cell receptor beta chains follows, all from one sample in a study of response to subunit inactivated influenza vaccine. TCRdb used MiXCR to reprocess the RT-PCR reads, holding one entry per CDR3 protein. This table has approximately 680,000 distinct CDR3 sequences, about 15% appearing once. This specimen was PBMCs from blood, taken less than 13 days after vaccination. The receptor source for this set is a man between 50 and 59 years old who received an inactivated influenza vaccine. Each CDR3 is given with its conserved first and last residue. Each record gives: J gene, V gene, D gene, clone size, CDR3 DNA, CDR3 protein. D genes are given only for firm matches. Size is omitted from some rows. Given values are once, few, many or a class for expanded clones.

TRBJ2-5	TRBV28	-	few	TGTGCCAGCACTTACGCGGTTCAGTCCTTCCAAGAGACCCAGTACTTC	CASTYAVQSFQETQYF
TRBJ2-3	TRBV15	TRBD1	-	TGTGCCACCAGCCTCCGGACAGGGGCGCGTACAGATACGCAGTATTTT	CATSLRTGARTDTQYF
TRBJ1-2	TRBV19	TRBD1	-	TGTGCCAGTACCAGACAGGGGCGAAACTATGGCTACACCTTC	CASTRQGRNYGYTF
TRBJ2-5	TRBV19	TRBD2	many	TGTGCCAGTAGTATCGGCGACCCTAGCGGGGTTCGAGAGACCCAGTACTTC	CASSIGDPSGVRETQYF
TRBJ1-5	TRBV6-1	-	-	TGTGCCAGCAAGGTCCTTAGTCAGCCCCAGCATTTT	CASKVLSQPQHF
TRBJ2-3	TRBV12-3/TRBV12-4	TRBD1	few	TGTGCCAGCAGAACTCAGGGGGAGTATACGCAGTATTTT	CASRTQGEYTQYF
TRBJ2-1	TRBV20-1	TRBD2	few	TGCAGTGCTGTAGCGGGTAGCTCCTACAATGAGCAGTTCTTC	CSAVAGSSYNEQFF
TRBJ1-1	TRBV6-5	TRBD1	-	TGTGCCAGCAGTTACCATCCAGGGGCCCGACAGGGGGATGCTGAAGCTTTCTTT	CASSYHPGARQGDAEAFF
TRBJ1-5	TRBV7-2	TRBD1	few	TGTGCCAGCAGCGTCATGGGACAGAGCAATCAGCCCCAGCATTTT	CASSVMGQSNQPQHF
TRBJ2-1	TRBV12-3/TRBV12-4	-	many	TGTGCCAGCAGTTTAGTAGCGGCCAATGAGCAGTTCTTC	CASSLVAANEQFF
TRBJ2-3	TRBV5-1	-	few	TGCGCCAGCAGCTTGGCCCCCAGCTTCACAGATACGCAGTATTTT	CASSLAPSFTDTQYF
TRBJ2-2	TRBV20-1	TRBD1	few	TGCAGTGCAAATCCTACAGGGGGCACAAACACCGGGGAGCTGTTTTTT	CSANPTGGTNTGELFF
TRBJ1-2	TRBV5-4	TRBD1	once	TGTGCCAGCAGCTCCTCTACAGGGGCGATCGGCCATGGCTACACCTTC	CASSSSTGAIGHGYTF
TRBJ2-1	TRBV7-9	-	few	TGTGCCAGCATCAAGTCCGGTGTAGGGGCCGGTGAGCAGTTCTTC	CASIKSGVGAGEQFF
TRBJ2-3	TRBV10-3	TRBD1	few	TGTGCCATTAGGACAGGGGATTACACAGATACGCAGTATTTT	CAIRTGDYTDTQYF
TRBJ2-1	TRBV11-3	TRBD2	-	TGTGCCAGCAGCTTGGTTCCGGGACTAGGAAACAATGAGCAGTTCTTC	CASSLVPGLGNNEQFF
TRBJ2-7	TRBV6-1	-	few	TGTGCCACACAGGACTTGGACGAGCAGTACTTC	CATQDLDEQYF
TRBJ1-2	TRBV7-8	TRBD1	few	TGTGCCAGCAGCCTCACAGGGGGCGGCTCTAACTATGGCTACACCTTC	CASSLTGGGSNYGYTF
TRBJ1-2	TRBV12-3/TRBV12-4	-	-	TGTGCCAGCAGAGGTCCGACTGAGACAGTTGATGGTGGCTACACCTTC	CASRGPTETVDGGYTF
TRBJ2-7	TRBV25-1	TRBD2	-	TGTGCCAGCAGTGATTCGGCTAGGACTAGCGGTCTCTACGAGCAGTACTTC	CASSDSARTSGLYEQYF
TRBJ2-5	TRBV12-3/TRBV12-4	-	few	TGTGCCACCCGGGCAGGGGGGATGGAGACCCAGTACTTC	CATRAGGMETQYF
TRBJ1-5	TRBV21-1	-	few	TGTGCCAGCAGCAACCGGGACAGGGCGATCCCCCAGCATTTT	CASSNRDRAIPQHF
TRBJ2-1	TRBV21-1	-	few	TGTGCCAGCAGCGGACAGGGTTGCGAGCAGTTCTTC	CASSGQGCEQFF
TRBJ2-3	TRBV7-2	-	few	TGTGCCAGCAGCTTAAGGCAGCGGAGGGGATGGACAGATACGCAGTATTTT	CASSLRQRRGWTDTQYF
TRBJ2-1	TRBV5-1	TRBD2	few	TGCGCCAGCAGCCCACTAGCGGGGCGAGAGGGTGAGCAGTTCTTC	CASSPLAGREGEQFF
TRBJ2-7	TRBV6-5	-	-	TGTGCCAGCAGTTACTCGAACCCCCCGTACGAGCAGTACTTC	CASSYSNPPYEQYF
TRBJ2-2	TRBV14	TRBD2	-	TGTGCCAGCAGCCCCCTCCGGACTAGCGGGAACACCGGGGAGCTGTTTTTT	CASSPLRTSGNTGELFF
TRBJ2-7	TRBV28	-	few	TGTGCCAGCAGTTTATACGGGACACGCTCCTACGAGCAGTACTTC	CASSLYGTRSYEQYF
TRBJ2-2	TRBV12-3/TRBV12-4	TRBD1	many	TGTGCCAGCAGTTGGGGACAGGGGGCAACCGGGGAGCTGTTTTTT	CASSWGQGATGELFF
TRBJ2-2	TRBV2	-	few	TGTGCCAGCAGTGAAACTAGAGGCACCGGGGAGCTGTTTTTT	CASSETRGTGELFF
TRBJ1-5	TRBV5-6	-	-	TGTGCCAGCAGCTTGGGACCGCAGCCCCAGCATTTT	CASSLGPQPQHF
TRBJ2-5	TRBV6-1	TRBD2	few	TGTGCCAGCAGCCTGACTAGCGGCCACCAAGAGACCCAGTACTTC	CASSLTSGHQETQYF
TRBJ1-3	TRBV5-1	-	-	TGCGCCAGCAGCTTCAGGGGAGCTGGAAACACCATATATTTT	CASSFRGAGNTIYF
TRBJ1-5	TRBV20-1	-	-	TGCAGTGCTAGCGCCTTGCACAATCAGCCCCAGCATTTT	CSASALHNQPQHF
TRBJ1-2	TRBV20-1	-	few	TGCAGTGCTAGAGATCTGGAAGCTAACTATGGCTACACCTTC	CSARDLEANYGYTF
TRBJ1-2	TRBV20-1	-	many	TGCAGTGCTAGAGAGTTGCGGGGCCTGGATGGCTACACCTTC	CSARELRGLDGYTF
TRBJ2-3	TRBV7-8	-	-	TGTGCCAGCAGCCTCTTGGAGAGCACAGATACGCAGTATTTT	CASSLLESTDTQYF
TRBJ2-3	TRBV7-9	-	many	TGTGCCAGCAGCTTAGCGGGTACGCAGTATTTT	CASSLAGTQYF
TRBJ2-2	TRBV29-1	-	few	TGCAGCGTCAAAGTTACCCGGGGCACCGGGGAGCTGTTTTTT	CSVKVTRGTGELFF
TRBJ1-5	TRBV6-2/TRBV6-3	-	many	TGTGCCAGCAGCTCCCTCACGCTCCGGACATACAATCAGCCCCAGCATTTT	CASSSLTLRTYNQPQHF
TRBJ2-5	TRBV6-2/TRBV6-3	-	few	TGTGCCAGCAGTTACACGACAGAGACCCAGTACTTC	CASSYTTETQYF
TRBJ2-3	TRBV7-2	-	-	TGTGCCAGCAGCTTAAATGGGGGCTCAGCAGATACGCAGTATTTT	CASSLNGGSADTQYF
TRBJ1-1	TRBV21-1	-	-	TGTGCCAGCAGCAAAGCGGGTGCGGACAGAGCGGCTCGGGGGAACACTGAAGCTTTCTTT	CASSKAGADRAARGNTEAFF
TRBJ1-4	TRBV6-1	-	few	TGTGCCAGCAGCCCAGGGCGGGGGCCGCGCGAAAAACTGTTTTTT	CASSPGRGPREKLFF
TRBJ2-6	TRBV6-1	-	few	TGTGCCAGCAGTGGTACAGGCGGTGCTGGGGCCAACGTCCTGACTTTC	CASSGTGGAGANVLTF
TRBJ2-1	TRBV5-6	-	few	TGTGCCAGCAGCGAAAGAGGGGGAGGGAGGAATGAGCAGTTCTTC	CASSERGGGRNEQFF
TRBJ2-1	TRBV20-1	-	-	TGCAGCTCCAATGGCAGATACAATGAGCAGTTCTTC	CSSNGRYNEQFF
TRBJ2-1	TRBV2	-	few	TGTGCCAGCAGTGAAGAGGTTACAGCCAATGAGCAGTTCTTC	CASSEEVTANEQFF
TRBJ1-2	TRBV6-5	-	many	TGTGCCAGCAGTTTTTCTCGGGGGCTCGACGCTAACTATGGCTACACCTTC	CASSFSRGLDANYGYTF
TRBJ2-1	TRBV12-3/TRBV12-4	TRBD2	many	TGTGCCAGCAGTTTCGAAGGTAGCGGGGTGCAGTTCTTC	CASSFEGSGVQFF
TRBJ2-7	TRBV28	-	few	TGTGCCAGCAAAATGTTTGGCGAATCCTACGAGCAGTACTTC	CASKMFGESYEQYF
TRBJ2-3	TRBV20-1	TRBD2	-	TGCAGTGCTAGTTCGACGGGAGGCTTATCCGATACGCAGTATTTT	CSASSTGGLSDTQYF
TRBJ2-7	TRBV2	TRBD2	few	TGTGCCAGCAGTGAAGCTAAGCGGGGGTACGAGCAGTACTTC	CASSEAKRGYEQYF
TRBJ1-1	TRBV2	-	-	TGTGCCAGCAGATCGACGGTGAACACTGAAGCTTTCTTT	CASRSTVNTEAFF
TRBJ2-5	TRBV10-3	TRBD2	-	TGTGCCATCAGTGTAAAAGCGGGGGGAACAGAGACCCAGTACTTC	CAISVKAGGTETQYF
TRBJ1-1	TRBV20-1	-	few	TGCAGTGCTAGAAGTCAGGATGGGTCTCCTGAAGCTTTCTTT	CSARSQDGSPEAFF
TRBJ2-7	TRBV29-1	-	-	TGCAGCTCCTCCGGCTGCGGGTTCCACTACGAGCAGTACTTC	CSSSGCGFHYEQYF
TRBJ1-1	TRBV10-3	TRBD1	-	TGTGCCATCACCCAACGACCGGGACAGGGCCTTGAAGCTTTCTTT	CAITQRPGQGLEAFF